The 8 T cell receptor beta chains given below trace back to one sample, sequenced in a study of T-cell reconstitution after alpha-beta-depleted transplantation in children. Library preparation (for TCRbeta) was performed with unique molecular identifiers. Each CDR3 protein is one row after TCRdb ran MiXCR on the PCR reads. This sample has a few hundred thousand distinct CDR3 sequences, with about a quarter found just once. The sample in question was PBMCs, obtained before TCRalphabeta/CD19-depleted stem cell transplant. Every receptor here comes from a boy younger than two with Wiskott-Aldrich syndrome, due to receive a stem cell transplant.

V usage is TRBV20-1 and J usage is TRBJ2-1, with TRBD2 matching 10 bases. The CDR3 has 14 amino acids. Germline trimming cut 3 bases from V and 9 bases from J; bases unmatched to any gene: 8. The germline gives CDR1 DFQATT, CDR2 SNEGSKA (reference sequence). CDR3: CSASMSSGSREQFF. In DNA form, the CDR3 reads TGCAGTGCTAGTATGTCTAGCGGGAGCCGTGAGCAGTTCTTC.

This clonotype appeared a few times. The CDR3 DNA follows: TGTGCCAGCAGTTTTGGAGCGAAAGAGACCCAGTACTTC. Protein: CASSFGAKETQYF. The J gene is TRBJ2-5, the V gene TRBV12-3 or TRBV12-4; D remains ambiguous. The CDR3 covers 13 residues. Trimming removed 3 bases from V and 3 bases from J, with 8 bases in between.

This chain joins TRBV20-1 and TRBJ2-7, with 12 bases aligning to TRBD2. CDR3 length equals 13 residues. Germline CDR1 and CDR2: DFQATT and SNEGSKA (reference sequence). The J segment lost 7 bases and the V segment lost 5 bases, leaving 6 bases of the junction unmatched. The CDR3 sequence is CSASRGLAGEQYF. The CDR3 region has the DNA TGCAGTGCTTCCCGAGGACTAGCGGGAGAGCAGTACTTC.

This clonotype was observed a few times. This chain links TRBV7-2 with TRBJ1-4, with a possible D match to TRBD1 (5 bases). The germline gives CDR1 SGHTA, CDR2 FQGNSA. V dropped 8 bases and J dropped 7 bases, with 14 bases sitting between them. CDR3 size: 13 residues. The CDR3 bases are TGTGCCAGCGGGGGATTGTCTGGTGAAAAACTGTTTTTT. Translating gives CASGGLSGEKLFF. Full variable domain (outside the CDR3, taken from reference TRBV7-2 and TRBJ1-4): GAGVSQSPSNKVTEKGKDVELRCDPISGHTALYWYRQSLGQGLEFLIYFQGNSAPDKSGLPSDRFSAERTGGSVSTLTIQRTQQEDSAVYLCASGGLSGEKLFFGSGTQLSVL.

In its sample, this clonotype was seen a few times. The rearrangement links TRBV27 to TRBJ2-7; the D is unclear. The length of the CDR3 is 15 residues. Trimming took 3 bases from V and 0 from J, leaving 12 bases between them. Germline V gene sequence: CDR1 MNHEY, CDR2 SMNVEV (reference sequence). The CDR3 coding sequence is TGTGCCAGCAGTTTTCTAGGTACAAGCTCCTACGAGCAGTACTTC. Translated: CASSFLGTSSYEQYF.

This clonotype turned up a few times. This sequence joins TRBV12-3 or TRBV12-4 and TRBJ1-2, with D unresolved. The V end was cut by 3 bases, the J end by 7 bases, with 15 bases between. CDR3 length: 14 residues. CDR3 bases: TGTGCCAGCAGTTTCGGATCTACAGCGTCTGGCTACACCTTC. This codes for CASSFGSTASGYTF.

The chain joins TRBV5-1 to TRBJ2-7; weak D call: TRBD2 (6 bases). The V and J ends lost 1 base and 3 bases respectively, with 14 bases between them. CDR3 length: 15 residues. The V gene's germline CDR1 is SGHRS and CDR2 YFSETQ. CDR3 protein: CASSLTGTPLYEQYF. In nucleotides, the CDR3 is TGCGCCAGCAGCTTGACTGGGACTCCCCTCTACGAGCAGTACTTC.

J is TRBJ2-1 and V is TRBV4-1; D is uncertain. The germline V gene has CDR1 MGHRA and CDR2 YSYEKL. V was clipped by 0 bases and J by 1 base, with 7 bases between them. This CDR3 comprises 15 residues. CDR3 sequence (DNA): TGCGCCAGCAGCCAAGAAGTGAGATCCTACAATGAGCAGTTCTTC. Amino acid sequence: CASSQEVRSYNEQFF.